Listed below are T cell receptor beta chains from one sample, sequenced in a study of blood T cell repertoires in COVID-19. The method was immunoSEQ multiplex PCR; TCRdb's version includes in-frame clones alone and lacks a portion of them. The repertoire has 190,000 or so clones, roughly four fifths of them found once; the top ten carry 6.9%. Sequences were obtained from peripheral blood. The receptors originated from a human donor with acute or convalescent COVID-19. The donor label of this sample is uncertain. CDR3s include the opening cysteine and the closing phenylalanine or tryptophan. D genes are given only for firm matches.

d_gene	v_gene	j_gene	CDR3aa
.	TRBV7-9	TRBJ2-3	CASSSGVLTDTQYF
.	TRBV2	TRBJ1-2	CASFKRGENYGYTF
.	TRBV29-1	TRBJ1-2	CSVEDTRGGASLGGYTF
.	TRBV5-5	TRBJ2-3	CASSFLRANTDTQYF
.	TRBV19	TRBJ1-1	CASSITGEVTEAFF
.	TRBV12-3/TRBV12-4	TRBJ1-3	CASSFRGGNTIYF
.	TRBV9	TRBJ2-3	CASSLSNTDTQYF
TRBD1	TRBV28	TRBJ1-1	CASSLWAGGTEAFF
TRBD2	TRBV10-3	TRBJ2-7	CASSTSGPSYEQYF
.	TRBV5-5	TRBJ2-5	CASSSTGNQETQYF
TRBD2	TRBV5-6	TRBJ2-1	CASSARDYGLSSYNEQFF
.	TRBV27	TRBJ2-4	CASGEGPGDSVRNIQYF
.	TRBV19	TRBJ1-5	CASSRQGGNQPQHF
TRBD1	TRBV30	TRBJ1-1	CAWSGDRVAEAFF